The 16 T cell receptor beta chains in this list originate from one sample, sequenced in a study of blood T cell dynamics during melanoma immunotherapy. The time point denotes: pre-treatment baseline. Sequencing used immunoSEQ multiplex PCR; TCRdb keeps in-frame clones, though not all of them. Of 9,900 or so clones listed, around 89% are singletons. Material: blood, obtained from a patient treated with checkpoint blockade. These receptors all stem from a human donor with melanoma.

The CDR3 nucleotides read TGTGCCAGCAGCGTAGTCCCTGCCTACGAGCAGTACTTC. Protein product: CASSVVPAYEQYF. The chain is built from TRBV9 and TRBJ2-7; D is uncertain. In germline, CDR1 is SGDLS, CDR2 YYNGEE. V lost 0 bases and J lost 2, with 6 bases in between. This CDR3 spans 13 amino acids.

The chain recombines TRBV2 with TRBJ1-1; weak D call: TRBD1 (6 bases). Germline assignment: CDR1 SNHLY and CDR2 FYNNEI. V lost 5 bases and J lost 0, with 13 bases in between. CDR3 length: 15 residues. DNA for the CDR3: TGTGCCAGCAGTAAACAGGGTAATATGAACACTGAAGCTTTCTTT. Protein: CASSKQGNMNTEAFF.

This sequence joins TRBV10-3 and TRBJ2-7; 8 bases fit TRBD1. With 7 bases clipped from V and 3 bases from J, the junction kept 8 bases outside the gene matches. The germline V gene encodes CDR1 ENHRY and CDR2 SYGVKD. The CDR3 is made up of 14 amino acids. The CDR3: CAITRTGSGYEQYF. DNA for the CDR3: TGTGCCATCACCAGGACAGGGTCTGGCTACGAGCAGTACTTC.

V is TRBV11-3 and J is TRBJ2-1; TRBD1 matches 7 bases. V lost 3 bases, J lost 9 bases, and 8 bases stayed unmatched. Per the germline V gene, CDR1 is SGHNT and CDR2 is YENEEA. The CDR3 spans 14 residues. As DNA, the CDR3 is TGTGCCAGCAGCTTTAACAGGGACAGTGGTGAGCAGTTCTTC. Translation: CASSFNRDSGEQFF.

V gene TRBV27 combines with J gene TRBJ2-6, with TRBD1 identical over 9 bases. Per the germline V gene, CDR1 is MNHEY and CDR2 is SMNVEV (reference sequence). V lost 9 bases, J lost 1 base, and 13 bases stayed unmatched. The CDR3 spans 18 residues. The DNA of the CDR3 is TGTGCCAGGCTCGCTACAGGGGGCGCTTTGTCTGGGGCCAACGTCCTGACTTTC. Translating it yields CARLATGGALSGANVLTF.

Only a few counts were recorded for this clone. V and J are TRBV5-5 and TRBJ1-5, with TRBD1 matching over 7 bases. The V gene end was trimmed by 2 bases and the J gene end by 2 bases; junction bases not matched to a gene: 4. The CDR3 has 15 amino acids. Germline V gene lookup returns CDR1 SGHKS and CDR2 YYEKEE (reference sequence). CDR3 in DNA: TGTGCCAGCAGCTTATCTCAGGGGGGCAATCAGCCCCAGCATTTT. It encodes CASSLSQGGNQPQHF. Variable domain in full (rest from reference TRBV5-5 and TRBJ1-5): DAGVTQSPTHLIKTRGQQVTLRCSPISGHKSVSWYQQVLGQGPQFIFQYYEKEERGRGNFPDRFSARQFPNYSSELNVNALLLGDSALYLCASSLSQGGNQPQHFGDGTRLSIL.

The CDR3 bases are TGTGCCAGCCGGGGAGGGAACACTGAAGCTTTCTTT. Its translation: CASRGGNTEAFF. The chain uses TRBV18 and TRBJ1-1; no clear D. The V end was cut by 8 bases, the J end by 1 base, with 8 bases between. The CDR3 has 12 amino acids. Germline V CDR1 and CDR2: KGHSH, LQKENI. Full variable domain (missing parts from reference TRBV18 and TRBJ1-1): NAGVMQNPRHLVRRRGQEARLRCSPMKGHSHVYWYRQLPEEGLKFMVYLQKENIIDESGMPKERFSAEFPKEGPSILRIQQVVRGDSAAYFCASRGGNTEAFFGQGTRLTVV.

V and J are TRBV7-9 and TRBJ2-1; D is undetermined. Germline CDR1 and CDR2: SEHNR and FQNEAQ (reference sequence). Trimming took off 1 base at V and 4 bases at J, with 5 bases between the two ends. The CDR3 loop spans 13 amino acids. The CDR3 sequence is CASSLESYNEQFF. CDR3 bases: TGTGCCAGCAGCTTAGAGTCTTACAATGAGCAGTTCTTC. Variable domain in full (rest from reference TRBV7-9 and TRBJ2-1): DTGVSQNPRHKITKRGQNVTFRCDPISEHNRLYWYRQTLGQGPEFLTYFQNEAQLEKSRLLSDRFSAERPKGSFSTLEIQRTEQGDSAMYLCASSLESYNEQFFGPGTRLTVL.

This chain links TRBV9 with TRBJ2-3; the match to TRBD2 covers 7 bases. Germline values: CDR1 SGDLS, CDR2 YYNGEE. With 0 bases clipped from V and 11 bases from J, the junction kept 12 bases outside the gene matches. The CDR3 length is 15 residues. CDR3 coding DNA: TGTGCCAGCAGCGTAGTTCCAGCGGGGTACGTTGGGCAGTATTTT. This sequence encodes CASSVVPAGYVGQYF.

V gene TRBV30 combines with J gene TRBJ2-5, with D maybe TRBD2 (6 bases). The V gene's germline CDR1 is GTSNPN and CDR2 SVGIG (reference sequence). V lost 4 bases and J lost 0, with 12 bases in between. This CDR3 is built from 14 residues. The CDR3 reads CAWTRRGNQETQYF. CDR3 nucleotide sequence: TGTGCCTGGACAAGGCGGGGAAACCAAGAGACCCAGTACTTC.

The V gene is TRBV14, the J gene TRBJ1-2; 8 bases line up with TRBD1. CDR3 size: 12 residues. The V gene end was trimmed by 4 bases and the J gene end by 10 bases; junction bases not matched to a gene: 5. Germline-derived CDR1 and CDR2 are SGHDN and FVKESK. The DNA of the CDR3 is TGTGCCAGCAGCCGGGACAGGATATCCTACACCTTC. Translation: CASSRDRISYTF.

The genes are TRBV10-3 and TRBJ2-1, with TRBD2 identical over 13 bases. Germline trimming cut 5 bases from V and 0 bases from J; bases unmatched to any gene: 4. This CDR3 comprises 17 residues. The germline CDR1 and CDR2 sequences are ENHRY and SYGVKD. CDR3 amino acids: CAISTGLAGVSYNEQFF. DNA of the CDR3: TGTGCCATCAGTACCGGACTAGCGGGAGTCTCCTACAATGAGCAGTTCTTC.

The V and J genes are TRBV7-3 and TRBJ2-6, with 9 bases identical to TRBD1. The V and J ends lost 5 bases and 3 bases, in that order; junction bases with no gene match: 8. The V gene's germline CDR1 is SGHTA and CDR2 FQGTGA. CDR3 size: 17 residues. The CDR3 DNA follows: TGTGCCAGCAGCCGTCGAGGACAGGGGAGTGGGGCCAACGTCCTGACTTTC. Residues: CASSRRGQGSGANVLTF. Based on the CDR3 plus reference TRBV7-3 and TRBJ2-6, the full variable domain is GAGVSQTPSNKVTEKGKYVELRCDPISGHTALYWYRQSLGQGPEFLIYFQGTGAADDSGLPNDRFFAVRPEGSVSTLKIQRTERGDSAVYLCASSRRGQGSGANVLTFGAGSRLTVL.

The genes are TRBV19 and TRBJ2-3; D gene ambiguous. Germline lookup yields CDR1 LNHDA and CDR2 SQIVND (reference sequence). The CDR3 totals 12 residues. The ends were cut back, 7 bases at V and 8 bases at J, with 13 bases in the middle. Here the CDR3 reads CASKAGTFTQYF. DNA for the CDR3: TGTGCCAGTAAGGCAGGAACATTTACGCAGTATTTT.

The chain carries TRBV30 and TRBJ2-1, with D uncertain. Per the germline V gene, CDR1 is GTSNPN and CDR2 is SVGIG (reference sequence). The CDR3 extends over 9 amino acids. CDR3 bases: TGTGCTCACGGAAGTGTGCCGTTCTTC. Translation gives CAHGSVPFF.

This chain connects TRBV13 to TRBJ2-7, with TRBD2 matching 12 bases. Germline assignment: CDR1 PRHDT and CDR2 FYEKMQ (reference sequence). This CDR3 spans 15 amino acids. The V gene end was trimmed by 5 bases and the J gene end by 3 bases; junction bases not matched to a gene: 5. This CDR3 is CASSPRLAGDYEQYF. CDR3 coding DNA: TGTGCCAGCAGCCCCAGACTAGCGGGAGACTACGAGCAGTACTTC.